Each of the 9 T cell receptor beta chains below was sequenced from the same sample in a study of CD8+CD57+ T cells in acquired aplastic anemia (dated by TCRdb to 2016 to 2019). The run used an Illumina HiSeq 2000. Genomic DNA served as template for TCR beta VDJ combination and CDR3 sequence profiling. TCRdb reanalyzed the raw reads on its own, using fastp at Q25 for trimming and MiXCR for clone calling, and kept in-frame beta chains. Each entry is one CDR3 protein sequence, shown with its most common DNA and genes. The sample has about 220,000 distinct CDR3 sequences on record, 34% of them singletons. The ten largest clones represent more than 0.95% of the sample. The sequenced sample was sorted CD4+, CD8+, or CD8+CD57+ T cells (not recorded which) from PBMCs. These receptors all stem from a human donor in good health, serving as a control.

At least ten counts were recorded for this clonotype. The chain couples TRBV4-2 to TRBJ2-5; D is unresolved. V lost 0 bases and J 1 base, leaving 6 bases between the germline ends. The CDR3 runs 14 residues. Germline V lookup: CDR1 LGHNA, CDR2 YNFKEQ. The CDR3 nucleotides read TGTGCCAGCAGCCAAGAATCCCCCCAAGAGACCCAGTACTTC. It translates to CASSQESPQETQYF.

This clonotype was picked up many times. The rearrangement uses TRBV7-9 and TRBJ1-2; the D gene is possibly TRBD1 (6 bases). Germline values: CDR1 SEHNR, CDR2 FQNEAQ (reference sequence). Trimming stripped 1 base from V and 12 bases from J, with 18 bases between. There are 14 residues in the CDR3. The CDR3 DNA reads as TGTGCCAGCAGCTTAGAAGGAGGCTCAGGGGCACACACCTTC. The encoded protein is CASSLEGGSGAHTF.

The CDR3 DNA sequence: TGTGCCAGCAGACGGGGGACAGGGGGCGGTGAGACCCAGTACTTC. Translating gives CASRRGTGGGETQYF. The chain recombines TRBV2 with TRBJ2-5; 12 nucleotides agree with TRBD1. V was clipped by 6 bases and J by 5 bases; unmatched bases: 7. CDR3 size: 15 residues. Germline CDR1 is SNHLY and CDR2 is FYNNEI.

This clonotype was observed many times. The V call is TRBV2, the J call TRBJ1-3; 7 bases agree with TRBD1. V shed 10 bases and J 3 bases; nucleotides not matched to a gene: 6. The CDR3 is made up of 13 amino acids. CDR1 is SNHLY, CDR2 FYNNEI, per germline. As DNA, the CDR3 is TGTGCCACCGGGACAGCCGTTGGAAACACCATATATTTT. Its protein product is CATGTAVGNTIYF.

A word on this clonotype: The junction departs from the called germline gene at one end, perhaps through a read error. This rearrangement joins TRBV4-1 to TRBJ1-2; 9 bases fit TRBD1. CDR3 length: 14 residues. Per germline, CDR1 MGHRA and CDR2 YSYEKL. The CDR3 DNA reads TGCGCCAGCAGCCCGACAGGGGGTAACTATGACTACACCTTC. Its protein product is CASSPTGGNYDYTF.

This clonotype was found a few times. Given a much more abundant clone one base away, this may be a read error. This chain joins TRBV19 and TRBJ2-7, with TRBD2 identical over 7 bases. The CDR3 length is 14 residues. Germline V gives CDR1 LNHDA, CDR2 SQIVND (reference sequence). The chain's CDR3 is CASGREWDSFEQYF. Here the CDR3 DNA reads TGTGCCAGTGGGCGGGAGTGGGACTCCTTCGAGCAGTACTTC.

This clonotype was seen ten or more times. This chain connects TRBV20-1 to TRBJ2-5; D tentatively reads TRBD1 or TRBD2 (6 bases each). The V end was cut by 4 bases, the J end by 2 bases, with 14 bases between. The CDR3 spans 14 residues. The germline CDR1 and CDR2 sequences are DFQATT and SNEGSKA (reference sequence). In nucleotides, the CDR3 is TGCAGTGCTACCGGGGGCAGCGTACAAGAGACCCAGTACTTC. It is translated as CSATGGSVQETQYF.

Points on this clonotype: This may be a read error, as it is one base from a much larger clone. V and J are TRBV6-1 and TRBJ1-2; 7 positions agree with TRBD1. Germline assignment: CDR1 MNHNS and CDR2 SASEGT. V was pared by 7 bases and J by 4 bases, with 6 bases of the junction left unmatched. The CDR3 spans 13 residues. This CDR3 is CASNKDRLYGYTF. Here the CDR3 DNA reads TGTGCCAGCAATAAGGACAGGCTCTATGGCTACACCTTC.

There are a few counts of this clonotype. The CDR3 region has the DNA TGTGCCAGCAGCCAAACCGACTGGTACCAAGAGACCCAGTACTTC. Translated: CASSQTDWYQETQYF. The chain uses TRBV5-6 and TRBJ2-5; D call uncertain. V gave up 4 bases and J gave up 0 bases, with 13 bases separating them. The length of the CDR3 is 15 residues. CDR1 and CDR2 (germline): SGHDT, YYEEEE. The variable domain in full, completed from reference TRBV5-6 and TRBJ2-5, reads DAGVTQSPTHLIKTRGQQVTLRCSPKSGHDTVSWYQQALGQGPQFIFQYYEEEERQRGNFPDRFSGHQFPNYSSELNVNALLLGDSALYLCASSQTDWYQETQYFGPGTRLLVL.